This TCR beta chain was retrieved from a study of cytomegalovirus exposure and HLA in healthy donors. For the study at large: A prior study identified 117 million unique TCR beta sequences from some 180 million T cells. Overall study findings and caveats: Across all donors, roughly uniform sequencing depth was an assumption of the presence/absence analyses.

Sampled while nominally healthy, donors likely had unrecorded immune exposures. Germline lookup yields CDR1 MNHEY and CDR2 SVGAGI. This CDR3 comprises 15 residues. Amplification used 60 Vbeta primers and 13 Jbeta primers. Sequenced by immunoSEQ multiplex PCR; TCRdb stores in-frame clones only, minus some. Here the sample spans roughly 120,000 clones, over 80% being singletons. A word on this clone: Its antigen remains unknown.

The chain carries TRBV6-5 and TRBJ2-5, with D tentatively TRBD2 (6 bases). The J call may be mistaken, given a closer DNA end match to TRBJ2-7. Sequenced sample: PBMCs. The sequence came from a middle-aged man in good health and CMV-seronegative. DNA for the CDR3: TGTGCCAGCAGTTACAATTGGAGGGGCTCCTACGAGCAGTACTTC. Its protein is CASSYNWRGSYEQYF.